The next 9 T cell receptor beta chains were all read from a single sample in a study of T-cell memory formation after mild COVID-19. TCRdb re-analysed the 5' RACE reads in MiXCR, keeping a single row per CDR3 protein. This table has 300,000 to 400,000 distinct CDR3 sequences, around 13% appearing once. Sequencing was carried out using PBMCs or a T cell subset sorted from them (not recorded which). The receptors come from a man between 18 and 35 years old who had mild COVID-19 (a few samples of this study predate the infection). Cell type and time point are not known.

The chain carries TRBV20-1 and TRBJ2-1, with 8 bases identical to TRBD1. The trim removed 6 bases at V and 12 bases at J, leaving 7 bases unmatched. The CDR3 has 11 residues. Per the germline V gene, CDR1 is DFQATT and CDR2 is SNEGSKA (reference sequence). As DNA, the CDR3 is TGCAGTGCGGCCGCAGGGGGCGTGCAGTTCTTC. Residues: CSAAAGGVQFF.

The chain uses TRBV9 and TRBJ1-1; D unclear. Germline CDR1 and CDR2: SGDLS and YYNGEE. CDR3 length: 14 amino acids. Trimming removed 1 base from V and 1 base from J, with 8 bases in between. CDR3 residues: CASSVIGSNTEAFF. Written as DNA, the CDR3 is TGTGCCAGCAGCGTAATCGGATCGAACACTGAAGCTTTCTTT. The complete variable domain, with remaining parts taken from reference TRBV9 and TRBJ1-1, reads DSGVTQTPKHLITATGQRVTLRCSPRSGDLSVYWYQQSLDQGLQFLIQYYNGEERAKGNILERFSAQQFPDLHSELNLSSLELGDSALYFCASSVIGSNTEAFFGQGTRLTVV.

The chain uses TRBV10-3 and TRBJ1-4; D ambiguous. Trimming stripped 0 bases from V and 7 bases from J, with 9 bases between. This CDR3 comprises 14 residues. Germline V lookup: CDR1 ENHRY, CDR2 SYGVKD. The CDR3 spells CAISESGVGEKLFF. Written as DNA, the CDR3 is TGTGCCATCAGTGAGTCTGGGGTTGGTGAAAAACTGTTTTTT.

This clonotype was counted at least ten times. The chain has TRBV5-1 and TRBJ1-4, with 7 positions matching TRBD1. V gave up 4 bases and J gave up 5 bases; unmatched junction bases: 11. From germline, CDR1 is SGHRS and CDR2 YFSETQ. The CDR3 loop spans 16 amino acids. The CDR3 sequence is CASSLQEGGANEKLFF. In DNA form, the CDR3 reads TGCGCCAGCAGCCTTCAAGAAGGGGGCGCAAATGAAAAACTGTTTTTT.

This clonotype has just a few counts. The rearrangement uses TRBV18 and TRBJ2-7; no reliable D call. The CDR3 spans 13 residues. From germline, CDR1 is KGHSH and CDR2 LQKENI. The ends were cut back, 0 bases at V and 5 bases at J, with 8 bases in the middle. This chain's CDR3 is CASSPPGKDEQYV. The CDR3 DNA is TGTGCCAGCTCACCACCCGGAAAGGACGAGCAGTACGTC.

This clonotype appeared many times. In DNA form, the CDR3 reads TGTGCCAGCAGCTTACTCTACGAGCAGTACTTC. It is translated as CASSLLYEQYF. The chain employs TRBV7-2 and TRBJ2-7, with unresolved D. V lost 2 bases and J 3 bases, leaving 2 bases between the germline ends. Germline lookup yields CDR1 SGHTA and CDR2 FQGNSA. The CDR3 has 11 residues.

This clonotype was observed a handful of times. The genes are TRBV29-1 and TRBJ1-2; unclear D gene. V gave up 2 bases and J gave up 3 bases, with 7 bases separating them. The CDR3 extends over 12 amino acids. Germline loops: CDR1 SQVTM, CDR2 ANQGSEA. The CDR3 sequence is CSVESSYYGYTF. In DNA form, the CDR3 reads TGCAGCGTTGAATCCAGTTACTATGGCTACACCTTC.

This clonotype appeared many times. The chain has TRBV5-4 and TRBJ2-1, with 11 bases lining up with TRBD1. The CDR3 is 15 residues long. V gave up 0 bases and J gave up 10 bases; unmatched junction bases: 6. Germline CDR1 reads SGHNT; CDR2 reads YYREEE (reference sequence). The CDR3 region is CASSLGDRGTREQFF. The CDR3 nucleotides are TGTGCCAGCAGCTTGGGGGACAGGGGGACACGGGAGCAGTTCTTC.

This clonotype was counted a few times. The chain combines TRBV18 with TRBJ2-2; the D gene is possibly TRBD2 (6 bases). V was pared by 4 bases and J by 3 bases, with 12 bases between. This CDR3 has 15 residues. Germline assignment: CDR1 KGHSH and CDR2 LQKENI. Here the CDR3 reads CASSQGDFHTGELFF. The CDR3 DNA follows: TGTGCCAGCTCACAAGGGGACTTTCACACCGGGGAGCTGTTTTTT.